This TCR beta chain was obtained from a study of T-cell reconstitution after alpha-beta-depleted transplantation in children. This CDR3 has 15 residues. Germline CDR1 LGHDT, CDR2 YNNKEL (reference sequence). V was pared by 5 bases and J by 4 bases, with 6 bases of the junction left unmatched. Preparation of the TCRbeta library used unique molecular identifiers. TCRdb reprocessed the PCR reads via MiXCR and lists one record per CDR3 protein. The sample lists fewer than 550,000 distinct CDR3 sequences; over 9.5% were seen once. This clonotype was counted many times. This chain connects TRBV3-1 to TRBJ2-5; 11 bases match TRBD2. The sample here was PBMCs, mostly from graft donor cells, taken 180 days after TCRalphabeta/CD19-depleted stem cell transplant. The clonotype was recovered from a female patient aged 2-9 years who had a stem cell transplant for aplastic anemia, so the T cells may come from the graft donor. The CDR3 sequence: CASSATSGSGETQYF. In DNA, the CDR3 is TGTGCCAGCAGCGCTACTAGCGGGAGTGGAGAGACCCAGTACTTC.